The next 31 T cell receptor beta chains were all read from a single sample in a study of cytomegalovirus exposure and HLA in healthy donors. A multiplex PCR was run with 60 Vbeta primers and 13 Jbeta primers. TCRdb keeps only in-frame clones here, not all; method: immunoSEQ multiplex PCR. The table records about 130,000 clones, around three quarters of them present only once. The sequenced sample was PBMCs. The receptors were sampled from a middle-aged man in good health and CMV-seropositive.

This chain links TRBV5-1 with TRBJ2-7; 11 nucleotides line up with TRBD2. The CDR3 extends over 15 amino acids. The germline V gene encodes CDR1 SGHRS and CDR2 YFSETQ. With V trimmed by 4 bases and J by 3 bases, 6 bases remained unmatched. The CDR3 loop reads CASSREGLADYEQYF. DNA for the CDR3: TGCGCCAGCAGCCGTGAGGGACTAGCGGACTACGAGCAGTACTTC.

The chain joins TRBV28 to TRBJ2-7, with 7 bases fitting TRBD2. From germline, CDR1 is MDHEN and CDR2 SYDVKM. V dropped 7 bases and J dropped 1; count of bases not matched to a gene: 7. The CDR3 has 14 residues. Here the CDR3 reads CASTLPGGSYEQYF. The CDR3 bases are TGTGCCAGCACCCTCCCGGGGGGATCCTACGAGCAGTACTTC. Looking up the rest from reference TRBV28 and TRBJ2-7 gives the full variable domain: DVKVTQSSRYLVKRTGEKVFLECVQDMDHENMFWYRQDPGLGLRLIYFSYDVKMKEKGDIPEGYSVSREKKERFSLILESASTNQTSMYLCASTLPGGSYEQYFGPGTRLTVT.

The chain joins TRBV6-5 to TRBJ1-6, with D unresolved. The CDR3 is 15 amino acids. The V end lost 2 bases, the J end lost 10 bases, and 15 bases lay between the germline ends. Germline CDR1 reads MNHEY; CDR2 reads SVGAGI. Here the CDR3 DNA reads TGTGCCAGCAGTTACCTGGTCGGCAGGCTCTCACCCCTCCACTTT. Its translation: CASSYLVGRLSPLHF.

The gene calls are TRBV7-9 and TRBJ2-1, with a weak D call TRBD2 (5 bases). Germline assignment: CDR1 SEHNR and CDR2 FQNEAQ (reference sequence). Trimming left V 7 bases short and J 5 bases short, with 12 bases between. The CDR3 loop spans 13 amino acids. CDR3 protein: CASTQTGNNEQFF. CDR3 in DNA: TGTGCCAGCACCCAAACGGGAAACAATGAGCAGTTCTTC.

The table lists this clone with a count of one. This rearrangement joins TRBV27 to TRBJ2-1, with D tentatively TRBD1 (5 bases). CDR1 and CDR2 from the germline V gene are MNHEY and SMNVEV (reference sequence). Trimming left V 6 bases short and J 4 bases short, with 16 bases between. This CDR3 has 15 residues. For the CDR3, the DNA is TGTGCCAGCAGGTCTAGTAGGGGTACATACAATGAGCAGTTCTTC. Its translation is CASRSSRGTYNEQFF.

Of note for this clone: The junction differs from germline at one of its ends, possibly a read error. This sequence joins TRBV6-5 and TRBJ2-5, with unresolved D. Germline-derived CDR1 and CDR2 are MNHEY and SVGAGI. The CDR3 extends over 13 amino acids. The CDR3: CASSYSTQEAQYF. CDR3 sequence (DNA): TGTGCCAGCAGTTACTCGACTCAAGAGGCCCAGTACTTC.

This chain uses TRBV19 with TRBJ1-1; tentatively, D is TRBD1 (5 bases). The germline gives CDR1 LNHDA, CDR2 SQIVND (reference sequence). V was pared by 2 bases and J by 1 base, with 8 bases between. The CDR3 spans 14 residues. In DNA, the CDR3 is TGTGCCAGTAGTATATGGGGGGGGAACACTGAAGCTTTCTTT. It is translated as CASSIWGGNTEAFF.

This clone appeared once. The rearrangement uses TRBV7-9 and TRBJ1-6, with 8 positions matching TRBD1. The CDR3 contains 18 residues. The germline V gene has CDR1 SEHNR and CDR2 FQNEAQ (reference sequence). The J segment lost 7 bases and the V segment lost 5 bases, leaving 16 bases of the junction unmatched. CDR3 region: CASSQRDRTDIGNSPLHF. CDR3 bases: TGTGCCAGCAGCCAACGGGACAGGACCGACATAGGAAATTCACCCCTCCACTTT.

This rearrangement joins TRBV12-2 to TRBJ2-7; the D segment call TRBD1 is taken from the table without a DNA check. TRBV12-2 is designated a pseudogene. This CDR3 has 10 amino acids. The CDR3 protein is CASRFRQSLV. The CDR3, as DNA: TGTGCAAGTCGCTTCCGACAGAGCCTAGTT.

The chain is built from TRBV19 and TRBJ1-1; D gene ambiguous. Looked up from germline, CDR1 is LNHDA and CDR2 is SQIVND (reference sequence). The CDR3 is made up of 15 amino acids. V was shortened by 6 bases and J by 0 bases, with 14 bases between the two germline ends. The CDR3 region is CASSIRQMMNTEAFF. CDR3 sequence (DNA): TGTGCCAGTAGCATCCGACAAATGATGAACACTGAAGCTTTCTTT.

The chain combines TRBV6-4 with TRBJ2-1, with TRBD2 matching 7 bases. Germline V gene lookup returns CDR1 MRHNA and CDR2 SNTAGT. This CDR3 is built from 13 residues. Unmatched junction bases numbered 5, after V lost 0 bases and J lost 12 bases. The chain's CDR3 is CASSDSAGEGQFF. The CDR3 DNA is TGTGCCAGCAGTGACTCGGCGGGAGAGGGGCAGTTCTTC.

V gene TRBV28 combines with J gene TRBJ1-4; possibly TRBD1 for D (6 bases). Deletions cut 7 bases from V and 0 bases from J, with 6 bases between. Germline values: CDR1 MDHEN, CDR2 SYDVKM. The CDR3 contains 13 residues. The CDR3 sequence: CASKGATNEKLFF. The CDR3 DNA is TGTGCCAGCAAGGGGGCAACTAATGAAAAACTGTTTTTT.

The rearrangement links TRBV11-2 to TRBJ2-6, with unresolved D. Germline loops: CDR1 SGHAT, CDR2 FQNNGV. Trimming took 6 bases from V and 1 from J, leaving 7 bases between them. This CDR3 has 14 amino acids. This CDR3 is CASSSQSGANVLTF. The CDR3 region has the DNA TGTGCCAGCAGTTCTCAGTCTGGGGCCAACGTCCTGACTTTC.

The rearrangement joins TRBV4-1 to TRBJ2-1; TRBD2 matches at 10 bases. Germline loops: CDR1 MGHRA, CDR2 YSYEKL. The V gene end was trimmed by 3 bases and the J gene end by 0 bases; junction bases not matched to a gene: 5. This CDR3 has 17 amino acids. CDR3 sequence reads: CASSQALAGVSYNEQFF. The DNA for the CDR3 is TGCGCCAGCAGCCAGGCGCTAGCGGGAGTCTCCTACAATGAGCAGTTCTTC.

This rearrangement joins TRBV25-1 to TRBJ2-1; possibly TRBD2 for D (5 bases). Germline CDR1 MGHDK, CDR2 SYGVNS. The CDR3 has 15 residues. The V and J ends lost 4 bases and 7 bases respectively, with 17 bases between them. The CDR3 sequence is CASSVSGLVSNEQFF. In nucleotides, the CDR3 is TGTGCCAGCAGTGTATCAGGACTGGTATCTAATGAGCAGTTCTTC.

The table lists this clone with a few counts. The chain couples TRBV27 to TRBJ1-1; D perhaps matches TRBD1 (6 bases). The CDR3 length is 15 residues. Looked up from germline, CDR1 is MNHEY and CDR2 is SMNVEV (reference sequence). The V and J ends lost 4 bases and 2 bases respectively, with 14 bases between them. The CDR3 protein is CASSSAQTGNTEAFF. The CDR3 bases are TGTGCCAGCAGTTCCGCCCAGACAGGCAACACTGAAGCTTTCTTT.

In DNA, the CDR3 is TGTGCCAGTAGGGCAGGGTTAGATACGCAGTATTTT. Translated: CASRAGLDTQYF. The rearrangement links TRBV19 to TRBJ2-3; TRBD1 is a possible D gene (5 bases). Trimming pared 6 bases from V and 5 bases from J, leaving 9 bases between. Germline V gene data show CDR1 as LNHDA and CDR2 as SQIVND (reference sequence). The CDR3 has 12 residues.

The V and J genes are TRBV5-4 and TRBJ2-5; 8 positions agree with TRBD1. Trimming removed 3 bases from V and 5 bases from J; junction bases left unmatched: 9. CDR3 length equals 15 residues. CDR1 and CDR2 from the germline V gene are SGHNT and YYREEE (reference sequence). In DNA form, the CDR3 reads TGTGCCAGCAGCTCCTGGACAGGGACGACGGAGACCCAGTACTTC. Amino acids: CASSSWTGTTETQYF.

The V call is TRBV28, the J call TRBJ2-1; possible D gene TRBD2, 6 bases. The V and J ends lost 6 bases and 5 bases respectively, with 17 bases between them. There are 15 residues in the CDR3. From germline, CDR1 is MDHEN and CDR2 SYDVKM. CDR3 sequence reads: CASSVGLLLNNEQFF. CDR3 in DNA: TGTGCCAGCAGCGTTGGACTACTATTAAACAATGAGCAGTTCTTC.

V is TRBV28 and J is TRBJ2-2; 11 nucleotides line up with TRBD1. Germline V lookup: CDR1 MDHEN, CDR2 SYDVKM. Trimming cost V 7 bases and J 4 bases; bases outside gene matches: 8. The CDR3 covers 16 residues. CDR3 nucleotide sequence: TGTGCCAGCAATACGATCGGGACAGGGGGCACCGGGGAGCTGTTTTTT. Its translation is CASNTIGTGGTGELFF.

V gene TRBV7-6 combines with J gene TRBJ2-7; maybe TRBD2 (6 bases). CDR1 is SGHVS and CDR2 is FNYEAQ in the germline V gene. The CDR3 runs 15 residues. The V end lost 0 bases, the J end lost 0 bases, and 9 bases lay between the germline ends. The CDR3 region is CASSLAGGFSYEQYF. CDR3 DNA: TGTGCCAGCAGCTTAGCTGGAGGGTTCTCCTACGAGCAGTACTTC.

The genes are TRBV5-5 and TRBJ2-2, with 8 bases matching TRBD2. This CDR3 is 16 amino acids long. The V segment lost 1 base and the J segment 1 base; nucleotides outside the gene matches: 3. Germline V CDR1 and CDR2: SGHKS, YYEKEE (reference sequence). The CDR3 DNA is TGTGCCAGCAGCTTGACGGGACTAGTGAACACCGGGGAGCTGTTTTTT. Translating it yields CASSLTGLVNTGELFF.

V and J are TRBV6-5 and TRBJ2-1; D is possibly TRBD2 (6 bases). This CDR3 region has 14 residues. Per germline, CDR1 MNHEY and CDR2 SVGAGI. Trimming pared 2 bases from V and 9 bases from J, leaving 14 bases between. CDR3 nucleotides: TGTGCCAGCAGTTACGGGACTGGATTGAGTGAGCAGTTCTTC. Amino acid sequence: CASSYGTGLSEQFF.

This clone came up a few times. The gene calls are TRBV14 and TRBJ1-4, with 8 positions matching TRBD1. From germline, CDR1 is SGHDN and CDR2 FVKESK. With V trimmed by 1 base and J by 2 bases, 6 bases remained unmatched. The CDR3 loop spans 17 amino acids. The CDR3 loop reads CASSQAPDRVTNEKLFF. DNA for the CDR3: TGTGCCAGCAGCCAAGCCCCGGACAGGGTGACTAATGAAAAACTGTTTTTT.

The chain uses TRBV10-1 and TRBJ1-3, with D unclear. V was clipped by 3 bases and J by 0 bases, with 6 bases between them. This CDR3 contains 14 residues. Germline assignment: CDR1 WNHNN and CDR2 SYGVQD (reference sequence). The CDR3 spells CASSDRSSGNTIYF. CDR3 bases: TGCGCCAGCAGTGATCGGAGCTCTGGAAACACCATATATTTT.

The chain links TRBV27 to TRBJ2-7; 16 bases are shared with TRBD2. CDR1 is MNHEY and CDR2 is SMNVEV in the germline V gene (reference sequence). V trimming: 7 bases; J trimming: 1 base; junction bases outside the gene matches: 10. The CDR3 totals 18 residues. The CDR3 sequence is CASTQGLAGGPPSYEQYF. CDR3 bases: TGTGCCAGCACCCAGGGACTAGCGGGAGGGCCCCCATCCTACGAGCAGTACTTC.

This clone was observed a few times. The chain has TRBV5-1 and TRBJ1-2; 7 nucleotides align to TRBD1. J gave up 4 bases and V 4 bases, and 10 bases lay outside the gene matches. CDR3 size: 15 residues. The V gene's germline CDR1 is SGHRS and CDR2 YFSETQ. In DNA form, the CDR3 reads TGCGCCAGCAGCCTGGGGACAGTGGATTCCTATGGCTACACCTTC. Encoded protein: CASSLGTVDSYGYTF.

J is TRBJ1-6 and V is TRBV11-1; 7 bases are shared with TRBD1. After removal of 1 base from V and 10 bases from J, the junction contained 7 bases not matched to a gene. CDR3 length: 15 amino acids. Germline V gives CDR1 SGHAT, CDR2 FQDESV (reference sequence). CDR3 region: CASSLVARGESPLHF. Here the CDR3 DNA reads TGTGCCAGCAGCTTAGTTGCCAGGGGGGAATCACCCCTCCACTTT.

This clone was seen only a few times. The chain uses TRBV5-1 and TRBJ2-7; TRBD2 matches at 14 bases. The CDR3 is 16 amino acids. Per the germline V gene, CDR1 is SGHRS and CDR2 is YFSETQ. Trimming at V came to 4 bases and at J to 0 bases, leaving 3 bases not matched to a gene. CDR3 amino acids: CASSRGTSGSSYEQYF. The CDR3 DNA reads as TGCGCCAGCAGCAGAGGGACTAGCGGGAGCTCCTACGAGCAGTACTTC.

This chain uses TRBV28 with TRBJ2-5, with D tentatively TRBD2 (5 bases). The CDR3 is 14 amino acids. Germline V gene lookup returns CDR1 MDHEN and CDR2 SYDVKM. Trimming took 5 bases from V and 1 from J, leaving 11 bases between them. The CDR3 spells CASSIRTSQETQYF. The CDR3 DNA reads TGTGCCAGCAGTATCCGGACTTCCCAAGAGACCCAGTACTTC.

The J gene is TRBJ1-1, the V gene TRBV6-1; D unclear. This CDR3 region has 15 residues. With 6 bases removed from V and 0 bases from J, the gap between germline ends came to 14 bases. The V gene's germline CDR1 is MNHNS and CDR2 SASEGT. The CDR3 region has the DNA TGTGCCAGCAGGTTTCCCGGGGTAATGAACACTGAAGCTTTCTTT. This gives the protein CASRFPGVMNTEAFF.